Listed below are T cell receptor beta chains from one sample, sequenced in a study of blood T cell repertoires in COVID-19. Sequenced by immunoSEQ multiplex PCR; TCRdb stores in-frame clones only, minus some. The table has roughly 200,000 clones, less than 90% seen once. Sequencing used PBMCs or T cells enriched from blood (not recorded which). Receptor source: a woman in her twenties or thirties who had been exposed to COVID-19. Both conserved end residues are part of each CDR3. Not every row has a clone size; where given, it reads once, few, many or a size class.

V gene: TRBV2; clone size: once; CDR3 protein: CASSDGQPNTEAFF
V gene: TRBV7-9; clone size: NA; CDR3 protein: CASSLTGSGNNQPQHF
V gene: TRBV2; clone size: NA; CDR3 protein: CASSVLAGEDEQFF
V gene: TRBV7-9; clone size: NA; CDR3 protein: CASSQQGSKDGYTF
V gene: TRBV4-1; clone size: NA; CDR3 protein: CASSQDQHPNTEAFF
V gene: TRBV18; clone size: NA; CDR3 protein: CASSSYRGTNEKLFF
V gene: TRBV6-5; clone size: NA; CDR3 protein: CASSPGHLNTEAFF
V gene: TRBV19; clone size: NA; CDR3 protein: CASTDRDAYNSPLHF
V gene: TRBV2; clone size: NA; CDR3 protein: CASRPGLAKGEQFF
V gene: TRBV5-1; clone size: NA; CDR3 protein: CASSLGTGGYEQYF
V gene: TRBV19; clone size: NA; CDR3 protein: CASGAGGRGTGELFF
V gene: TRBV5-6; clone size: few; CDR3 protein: CASSFIFGNTEAFF
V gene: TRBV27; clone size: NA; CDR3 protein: CASSLTGESSGNTIYF
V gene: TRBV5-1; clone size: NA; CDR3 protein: CASSIMDISNYGYTF
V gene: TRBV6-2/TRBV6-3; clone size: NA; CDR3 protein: CASSYRQGNEQYF
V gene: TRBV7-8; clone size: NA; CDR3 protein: CASSLTGVGNQPQHF
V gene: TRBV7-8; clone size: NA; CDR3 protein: CASSFQDSNQPQHF
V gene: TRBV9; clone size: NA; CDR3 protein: CASSPSPKLVSTEAFF
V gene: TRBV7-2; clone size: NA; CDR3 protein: CASSLFDRDYEQYF
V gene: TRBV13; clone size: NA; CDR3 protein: CASRSGVEQYF
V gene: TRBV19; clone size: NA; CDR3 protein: CASSILTRDTEAFF
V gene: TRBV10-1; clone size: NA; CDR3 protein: CASSDARGPYNEQFF
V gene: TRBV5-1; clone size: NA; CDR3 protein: CASSTGTGNSPLHF
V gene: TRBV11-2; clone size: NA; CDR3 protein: CASSFRGTLTDTQYF
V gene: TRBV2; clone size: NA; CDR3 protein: CASSVDRGDGYTF
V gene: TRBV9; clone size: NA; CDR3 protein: CASSARDRAYEQYF
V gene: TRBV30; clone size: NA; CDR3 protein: CAYETGGNQPQHF
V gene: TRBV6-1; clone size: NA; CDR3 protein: CASSEGPINQPQHF
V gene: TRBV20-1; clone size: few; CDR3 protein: CSASSRGLTEQYF
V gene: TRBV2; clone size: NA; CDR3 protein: CASSEGTSRETQYF
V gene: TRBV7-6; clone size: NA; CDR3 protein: CASSTASGGAFKETQYF
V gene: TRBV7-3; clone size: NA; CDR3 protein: CASSLKSGQARRETQYF
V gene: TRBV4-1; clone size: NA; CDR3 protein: CASSQASGTGGEKLFF
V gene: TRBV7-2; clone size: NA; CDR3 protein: CASSPDRGWGYTF
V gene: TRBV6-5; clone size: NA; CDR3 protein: CASSYGLSSSYEQYF
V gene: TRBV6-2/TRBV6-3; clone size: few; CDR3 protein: CASRLLTIPYGYTF
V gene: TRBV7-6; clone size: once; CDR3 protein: CASSYWGTSYEQYF
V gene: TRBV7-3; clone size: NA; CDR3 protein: CATQTVTTNEKLFF
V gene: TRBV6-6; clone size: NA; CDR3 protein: CASSPAPGTGGLSSYNEQFF
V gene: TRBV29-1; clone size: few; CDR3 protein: CSVEQGAGPNVLTF
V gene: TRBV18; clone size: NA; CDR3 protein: CASSPGTGAYEQYF
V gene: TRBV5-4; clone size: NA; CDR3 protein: CASSLDGGYTF